Listed below are T cell receptor beta chains from one sample, sequenced in a study of blood T cell repertoires in COVID-19. Sequencing used immunoSEQ multiplex PCR; TCRdb keeps in-frame clones, though not all of them. The sample holds about 100,000 clones; around 90% are singletons and the top ten take under 5.5%. The sequenced material came from peripheral blood. The receptors originated from a human donor in a cohort sampled during active COVID-19. CDR3s include the opening cysteine and the closing phenylalanine or tryptophan. A D gene is named only where the DNA matches it firmly.

len: 15; v_gene: TRBV7-2; j_gene: TRBJ2-7; d_gene: TRBD2; CDR3aa: CASSPSSGGSYEQYF
len: 14; v_gene: TRBV7-6; j_gene: TRBJ1-4; d_gene: TRBD1; CDR3aa: CASSQGQGGEKLFF
len: 19; v_gene: TRBV5-1; j_gene: TRBJ2-1; d_gene: TRBD2; CDR3aa: CASSPWTSGKDFVYNEQFF
len: 14; v_gene: TRBV6-5; j_gene: TRBJ1-4; d_gene: .; CDR3aa: CASSYTDSLEKLFF
len: 15; v_gene: TRBV5-6; j_gene: TRBJ1-6; d_gene: TRBD1; CDR3aa: CASSLVGQGNSPLHF
len: 12; v_gene: TRBV27; j_gene: TRBJ1-2; d_gene: .; CDR3aa: CASSLAGGGYTF
len: 16; v_gene: TRBV7-9; j_gene: TRBJ2-3; d_gene: .; CDR3aa: CASSFQGRIEADTQYF
len: 15; v_gene: TRBV7-2; j_gene: TRBJ2-4; d_gene: TRBD2; CDR3aa: CASSPGTSGGNIQYF
len: 19; v_gene: TRBV11-2; j_gene: TRBJ2-3; d_gene: TRBD2; CDR3aa: CASRRGGLAGNEDADTQYF
len: 19; v_gene: TRBV7-6; j_gene: TRBJ2-7; d_gene: .; CDR3aa: CASSLAATAGQRSSYEQYF
len: 15; v_gene: TRBV3-1/TRBV3-2; j_gene: TRBJ2-7; d_gene: .; CDR3aa: CASSQVGTLTYEQYF
len: 16; v_gene: TRBV7-9; j_gene: TRBJ2-3; d_gene: .; CDR3aa: CASSLAWRPNTDTQYF
len: 15; v_gene: TRBV18; j_gene: TRBJ1-4; d_gene: .; CDR3aa: CASSPPFSLNEKLFF
len: 16; v_gene: TRBV11-2; j_gene: TRBJ1-1; d_gene: .; CDR3aa: CASSLGQILMNTEAFF
len: 13; v_gene: TRBV6-4; j_gene: TRBJ2-1; d_gene: .; CDR3aa: CASSDRGNNEQFF
len: 12; v_gene: TRBV12-3/TRBV12-4; j_gene: TRBJ1-2; d_gene: TRBD1; CDR3aa: CASTPGGGGYTF
len: 15; v_gene: TRBV7-9; j_gene: TRBJ2-5; d_gene: TRBD2; CDR3aa: CASSFSGRAEETQYF
len: 14; v_gene: TRBV5-1; j_gene: TRBJ2-1; d_gene: TRBD2; CDR3aa: CASSGTSGYNEQFF
len: 15; v_gene: TRBV27; j_gene: TRBJ2-1; d_gene: TRBD2; CDR3aa: CASSLRLAGLNEQFF
len: 14; v_gene: TRBV4-2; j_gene: TRBJ2-3; d_gene: .; CDR3aa: CASSQDLVGREKYF
len: 13; v_gene: TRBV7-6; j_gene: TRBJ2-7; d_gene: TRBD2; CDR3aa: CASSLGTSPRQYF
len: 14; v_gene: TRBV7-2; j_gene: TRBJ2-2; d_gene: .; CDR3aa: CASSLTRTTGELFF
len: 17; v_gene: TRBV3-1/TRBV3-2; j_gene: TRBJ2-5; d_gene: TRBD1; CDR3aa: CASSQDRSGQVAETQYF
len: 16; v_gene: TRBV28; j_gene: TRBJ2-7; d_gene: TRBD1; CDR3aa: CASSQTSGQGWYEQYF
len: 17; v_gene: TRBV27; j_gene: TRBJ2-3; d_gene: TRBD2; CDR3aa: CASSFIRASGITDTQYF
len: 16; v_gene: TRBV4-2; j_gene: TRBJ1-2; d_gene: .; CDR3aa: CASSAGTLLANYGYTF
len: 17; v_gene: TRBV9; j_gene: TRBJ1-6; d_gene: TRBD1; CDR3aa: CASSGQGGTSYNSPLHF
len: 13; v_gene: TRBV2; j_gene: TRBJ2-4; d_gene: .; CDR3aa: CASRKELADIQYF
len: 13; v_gene: TRBV10-1; j_gene: TRBJ2-1; d_gene: TRBD1; CDR3aa: CASSDSGGLEQFF